The 8 T cell receptor beta chains reported below all come from one sample, sequenced in a study of beta chain features in type 1 diabetes. The study reverse transcribed the entire isolated RNA, so it sequenced expressed TCRB transcripts. Repertoires were generated with immunoSEQ multiplex PCR, while TCRdb's copy carries only in-frame clones and drops some. This sample has over 200,000 clones, with 11% found just once. Study-wide results and limits: Within each of all four CD4+ subsets, Type 1 diabetes patients had TCRB CDR3s that were moderately but significantly shorter.

No antigen has been assigned to these receptors. What was sequenced was naive CD4+ T cells from blood. Every receptor here comes from a man aged 25-45 years with type 1 diabetes.

In this sample, this clone turned up a few times. Other DNA sequences in this sample translate to the same CDR3. V is TRBV27 and J is TRBJ2-5; D might be TRBD2 (5 bases). Looked up from germline, CDR1 is MNHEY and CDR2 is SMNVEV (reference sequence). The CDR3 extends over 14 amino acids. The V end was cut by 0 bases, the J end by 5 bases, with 10 bases between. The DNA of the CDR3 is TGTGCCAGCAGTTTATCACGGGGTAGGGAGACCCAGTACTTC. Its translation is CASSLSRGRETQYF.

The chain is built from TRBV29-1 and TRBJ2-1; TRBD1 aligns across 9 bases. CDR3 length equals 13 residues. The germline gives CDR1 SQVTM, CDR2 ANQGSEA. V was pared by 7 bases and J by 3 bases, with 4 bases of the junction left unmatched. The CDR3 sequence: CSAAGQGYNEQFF. The DNA for the CDR3 is TGCAGCGCCGCGGGACAGGGCTACAATGAGCAGTTCTTC.

This clone was detected a few times. The chain carries TRBV11-2 and TRBJ2-5, with 9 positions matching TRBD1. Germline V gene lookup returns CDR1 SGHAT and CDR2 FQNNGV. Trimming at V came to 5 bases and at J to 5 bases, leaving 9 bases not matched to a gene. The CDR3 has 15 amino acids. CDR3 in DNA: TGTGCCAGCAGCCACTTCCGGGACAGGGTGGAGACCCAGTACTTC. It translates to CASSHFRDRVETQYF.

This clone was counted only a few times. The rearrangement links TRBV28 to TRBJ2-5; maybe TRBD2 (6 bases). The ends were cut back, 7 bases at V and 5 bases at J, with 14 bases in the middle. This CDR3 has 13 amino acids. Germline loops: CDR1 MDHEN, CDR2 SYDVKM. The CDR3 protein is CASTPGLRETQYF. The CDR3, as DNA: TGTGCCAGCACCCCGGGACTCCGGGAGACCCAGTACTTC.

V gene TRBV6-5 combines with J gene TRBJ2-3; 9 bases map to TRBD2. CDR1 is MNHEY and CDR2 is SVGAGI in the germline V gene. The CDR3 runs 15 residues. Unmatched junction bases numbered 8, after V lost 9 bases and J lost 1 base. CDR3 DNA: TGTGCCAGTTCAACCAGGACTAGCGGCACAGATACGCAGTATTTT. Its translation: CASSTRTSGTDTQYF.

The gene calls are TRBV10-3 and TRBJ1-1; 11 bases fit TRBD1. Germline V gives CDR1 ENHRY, CDR2 SYGVKD. There are 14 residues in the CDR3. V lost 5 bases, J lost 6 bases, and 5 bases stayed unmatched. In DNA form, the CDR3 reads TGTGCCATCAGTCCGGGACAGGGGGAAGCTGAAGCTTTCTTT. As protein: CAISPGQGEAEAFF.

V usage is TRBV14 and J usage is TRBJ2-5; 9 bases map to TRBD2. Germline V gene lookup returns CDR1 SGHDN and CDR2 FVKESK. Germline trimming cut 4 bases from V and 5 bases from J; bases unmatched to any gene: 11. There are 16 residues in the CDR3. In DNA, the CDR3 is TGTGCCAGCAGCCGCAAGCCGCGGGGGGGCATGGAGACCCAGTACTTC. Translation gives CASSRKPRGGMETQYF.

The chain links TRBV30 to TRBJ2-7, with D possibly TRBD2 on 6 matching bases. Trimming stripped 0 bases from V and 7 bases from J, with 10 bases between. Germline values: CDR1 GTSNPN, CDR2 SVGIG (reference sequence). This CDR3 has 12 amino acids. CDR3 nucleotides: TGTGCCTGGAGTGTAGGGAGCGGGGAGCAGTACTTC. Translating it yields CAWSVGSGEQYF. The whole variable domain, remainder taken from reference TRBV30 and TRBJ2-7, is SQTIHQWPATLVQPVGSPLSLECTVEGTSNPNLYWYRQAAGRGLQLLFYSVGIGQISSEVPQNLSASRPQDRQFILSSKKLLLSDSGFYLCAWSVGSGEQYFGPGTRLTVT.